Only a few counts were recorded for the clone carrying this T cell receptor beta chain. This sample is drawn from a study of T cells after yellow fever vaccination. TCRdb ran MiXCR on the 5' RACE reads and lists one entry per CDR3 protein. The sample has around 350,000 distinct CDR3 sequences, more than 5.5% seen once. CDR3 length equals 17 residues. Germline V CDR1 and CDR2: KGHSH, LQKENI. The ends were cut back, 5 bases at V and 2 bases at J, with 19 bases in the middle. This sequence was found in a man younger than 45 who received the YFV17D yellow fever vaccine. The source was PBMCs, collected 5 days after the yellow fever booster vaccination. This chain links TRBV18 with TRBJ2-1; possibly TRBD2 for D (5 bases). CDR3 region: CASSSTGGELTYNEQFF. CDR3 nucleotide sequence: TGTGCCAGCTCATCTACCGGAGGCGAGCTTACCTACAATGAGCAGTTCTTC.